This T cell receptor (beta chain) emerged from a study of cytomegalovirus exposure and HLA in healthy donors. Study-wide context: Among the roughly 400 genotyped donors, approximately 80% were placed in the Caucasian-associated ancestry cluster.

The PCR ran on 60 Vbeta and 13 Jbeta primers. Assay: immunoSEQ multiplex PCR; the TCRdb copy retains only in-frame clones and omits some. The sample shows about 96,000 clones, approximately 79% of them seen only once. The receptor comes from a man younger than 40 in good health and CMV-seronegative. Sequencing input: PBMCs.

The CDR3 spells CASKGAQVGEQYF. The CDR3 bases are TGTGCCAGCAAGGGGGCTCAGGTGGGCGAGCAGTACTTC. This sequence joins TRBV6-5 and TRBJ2-7, with 7 bases identical to TRBD1. J lost 6 bases, V lost 7 bases, and 9 bases had no gene match. This CDR3 is 13 amino acids long. CDR1 and CDR2 (germline): MNHEY, SVGAGI.